This T cell receptor (beta chain) was documented in a study of blood T cells in healthy people across ages. Study-wide points: In these data, TCR beta diversity tracked strongly with naive T cell percentage. Aged donors had fewer naive CD4+ cells and lower diversity than long-lived donors.

Trimming cost V 0 bases and J 0 bases, with 17 bases left between them. The CDR3 has 18 residues. Germline V lookup: CDR1 MNHEY, CDR2 SVGAGI. On this clonotype: The antigen remains undetermined.

A second roughly 6 to 11 cycle PCR used barcoded and J-beta primers. TCRdb re-called the 5' RACE reads with MiXCR, one entry per CDR3 protein. The data contain about 1 million distinct CDR3 sequences, more than 40% of them singletons. This clonotype was obtained from a woman in her fifties or sixties in good health. The material sequenced was blood. The chain has TRBV6-5 and TRBJ2-5, with D perhaps being TRBD1 or TRBD2 (5 bases each). CDR3 sequence reads: CASSYSPRDETYQETQYF. The CDR3 DNA reads as TGTGCCAGCAGTTACTCGCCCCGGGACGAGACGTACCAAGAGACCCAGTACTTC.